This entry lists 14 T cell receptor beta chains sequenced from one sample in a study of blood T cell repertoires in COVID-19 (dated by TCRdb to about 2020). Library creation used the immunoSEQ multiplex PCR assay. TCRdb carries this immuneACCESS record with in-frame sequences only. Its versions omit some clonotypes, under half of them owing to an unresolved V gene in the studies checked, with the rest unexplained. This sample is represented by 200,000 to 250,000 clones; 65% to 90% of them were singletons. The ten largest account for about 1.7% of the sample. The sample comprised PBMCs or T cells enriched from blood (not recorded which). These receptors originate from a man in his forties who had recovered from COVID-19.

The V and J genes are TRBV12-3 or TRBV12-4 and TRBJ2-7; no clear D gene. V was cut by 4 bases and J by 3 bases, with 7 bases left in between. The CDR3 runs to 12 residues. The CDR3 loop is CASSSQYYEQYF. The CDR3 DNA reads TGTGCCAGCAGTTCTCAGTACTACGAGCAGTACTTC.

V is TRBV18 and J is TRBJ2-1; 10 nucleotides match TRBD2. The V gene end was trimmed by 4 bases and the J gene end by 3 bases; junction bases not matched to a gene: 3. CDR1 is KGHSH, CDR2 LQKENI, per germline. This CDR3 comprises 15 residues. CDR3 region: CASSQTSGHYNEQFF. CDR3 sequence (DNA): TGTGCCAGCTCACAGACTAGCGGGCACTACAATGAGCAGTTCTTC. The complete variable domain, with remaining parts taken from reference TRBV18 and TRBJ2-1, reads NAGVMQNPRHLVRRRGQEARLRCSPMKGHSHVYWYRQLPEEGLKFMVYLQKENIIDESGMPKERFSAEFPKEGPSILRIQQVVRGDSAAYFCASSQTSGHYNEQFFGPGTRLTVL.

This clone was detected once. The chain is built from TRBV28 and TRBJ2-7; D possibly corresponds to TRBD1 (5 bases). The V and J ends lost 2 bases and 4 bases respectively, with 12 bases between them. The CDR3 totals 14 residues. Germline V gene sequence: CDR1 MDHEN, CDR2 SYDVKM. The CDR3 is CASSLRQGKYEQYF. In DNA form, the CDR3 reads TGTGCCAGCAGTTTAAGGCAGGGCAAGTACGAGCAGTACTTC.

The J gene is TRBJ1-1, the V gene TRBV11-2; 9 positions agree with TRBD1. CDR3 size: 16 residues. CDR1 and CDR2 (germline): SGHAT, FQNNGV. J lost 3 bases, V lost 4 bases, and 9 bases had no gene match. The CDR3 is CASSSVPTGGYTEAFF. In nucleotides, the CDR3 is TGTGCCAGCAGCTCCGTCCCTACAGGGGGCTACACTGAAGCTTTCTTT.

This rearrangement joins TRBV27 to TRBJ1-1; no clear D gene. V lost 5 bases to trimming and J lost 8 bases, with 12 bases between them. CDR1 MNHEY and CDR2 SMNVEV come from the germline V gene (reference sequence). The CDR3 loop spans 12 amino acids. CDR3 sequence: CASSQFGWEAFF. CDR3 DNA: TGTGCCAGCAGTCAGTTCGGGTGGGAAGCTTTCTTT.

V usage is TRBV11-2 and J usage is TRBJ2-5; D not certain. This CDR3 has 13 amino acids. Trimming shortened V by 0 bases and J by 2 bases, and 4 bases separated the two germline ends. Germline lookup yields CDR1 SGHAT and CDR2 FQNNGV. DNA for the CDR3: TGTGCCAGCAGCTTAGAGAGGCAAGAGACCCAGTACTTC. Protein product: CASSLERQETQYF.

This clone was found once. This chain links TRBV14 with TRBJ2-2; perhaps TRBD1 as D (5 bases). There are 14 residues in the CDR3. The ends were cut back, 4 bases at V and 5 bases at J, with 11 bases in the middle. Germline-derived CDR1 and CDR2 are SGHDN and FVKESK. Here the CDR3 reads CASSPQPGTGELFF. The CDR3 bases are TGTGCCAGCAGCCCACAACCAGGGACCGGGGAGCTGTTTTTT.

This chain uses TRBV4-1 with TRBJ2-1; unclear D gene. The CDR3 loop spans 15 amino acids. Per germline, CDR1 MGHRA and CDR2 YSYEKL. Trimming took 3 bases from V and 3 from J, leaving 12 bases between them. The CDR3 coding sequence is TGCGCCAGCAGCCATATTTCGAACAGCTACAATGAGCAGTTCTTC. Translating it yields CASSHISNSYNEQFF.

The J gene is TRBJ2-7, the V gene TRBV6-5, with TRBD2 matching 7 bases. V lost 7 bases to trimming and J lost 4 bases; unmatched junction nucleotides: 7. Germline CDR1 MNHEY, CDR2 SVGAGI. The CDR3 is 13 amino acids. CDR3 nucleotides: TGTGCCAGCAATTCCTGGGAGGGGTACGAGCAGTACTTC. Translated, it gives CASNSWEGYEQYF.

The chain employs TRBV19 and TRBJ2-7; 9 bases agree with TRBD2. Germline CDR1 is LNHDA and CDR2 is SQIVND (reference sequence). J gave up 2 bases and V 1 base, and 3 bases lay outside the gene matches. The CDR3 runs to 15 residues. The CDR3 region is CASSIVAGVPYEQYF. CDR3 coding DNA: TGTGCCAGTAGTATAGTAGCGGGAGTACCCTACGAGCAGTACTTC.

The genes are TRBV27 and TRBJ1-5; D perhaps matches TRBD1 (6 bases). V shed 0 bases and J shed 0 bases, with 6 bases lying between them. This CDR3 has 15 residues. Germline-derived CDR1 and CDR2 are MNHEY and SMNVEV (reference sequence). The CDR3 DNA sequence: TGTGCCAGCAGTTTATCGGGGGCTAGCAATCAGCCCCAGCATTTT. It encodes CASSLSGASNQPQHF.

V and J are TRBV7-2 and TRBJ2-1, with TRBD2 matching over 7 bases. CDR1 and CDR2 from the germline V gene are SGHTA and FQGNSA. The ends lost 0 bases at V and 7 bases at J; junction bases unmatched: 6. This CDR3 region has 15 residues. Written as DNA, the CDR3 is TGTGCCAGCAGCTTAGCGGCGGGAGAGCAGAATGAGCAGTTCTTC. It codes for CASSLAAGEQNEQFF.

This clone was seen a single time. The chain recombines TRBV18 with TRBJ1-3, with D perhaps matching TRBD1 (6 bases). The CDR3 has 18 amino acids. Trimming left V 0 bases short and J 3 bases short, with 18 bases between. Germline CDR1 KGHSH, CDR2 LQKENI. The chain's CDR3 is CASSPPIGQGSGGNTIYF. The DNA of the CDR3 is TGTGCCAGCTCACCACCTATCGGGCAGGGGTCTGGTGGAAACACCATATATTTT.

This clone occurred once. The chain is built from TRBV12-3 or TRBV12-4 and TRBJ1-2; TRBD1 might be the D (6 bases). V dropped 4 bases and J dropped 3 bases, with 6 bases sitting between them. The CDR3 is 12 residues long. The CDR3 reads CASSWTDYGYTF. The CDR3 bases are TGTGCCAGCAGTTGGACAGACTATGGCTACACCTTC.